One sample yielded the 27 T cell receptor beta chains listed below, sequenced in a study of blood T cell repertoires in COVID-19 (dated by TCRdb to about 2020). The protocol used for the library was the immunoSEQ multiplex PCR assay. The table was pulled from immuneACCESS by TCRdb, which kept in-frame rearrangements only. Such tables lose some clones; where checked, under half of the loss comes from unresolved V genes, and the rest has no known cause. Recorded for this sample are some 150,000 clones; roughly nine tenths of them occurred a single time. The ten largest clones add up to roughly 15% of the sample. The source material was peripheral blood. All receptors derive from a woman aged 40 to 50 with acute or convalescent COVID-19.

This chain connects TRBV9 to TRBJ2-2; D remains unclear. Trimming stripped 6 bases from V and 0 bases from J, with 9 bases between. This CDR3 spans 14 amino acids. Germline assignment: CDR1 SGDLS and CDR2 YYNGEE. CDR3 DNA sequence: TGTGCCAGCACTCGCGATACGAACACCGGGGAGCTGTTTTTT. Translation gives CASTRDTNTGELFF.

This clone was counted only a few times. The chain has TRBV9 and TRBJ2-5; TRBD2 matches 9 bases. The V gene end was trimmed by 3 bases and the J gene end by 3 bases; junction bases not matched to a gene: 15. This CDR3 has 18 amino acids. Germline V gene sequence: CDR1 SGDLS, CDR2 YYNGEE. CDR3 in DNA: TGTGCCAGCAGCGCTTCACGTAGCGGGAGTACTTCGAAAGAGACCCAGTACTTC. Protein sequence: CASSASRSGSTSKETQYF. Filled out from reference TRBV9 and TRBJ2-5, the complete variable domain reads DSGVTQTPKHLITATGQRVTLRCSPRSGDLSVYWYQQSLDQGLQFLIQYYNGEERAKGNILERFSAQQFPDLHSELNLSSLELGDSALYFCASSASRSGSTSKETQYFGPGTRLLVL.

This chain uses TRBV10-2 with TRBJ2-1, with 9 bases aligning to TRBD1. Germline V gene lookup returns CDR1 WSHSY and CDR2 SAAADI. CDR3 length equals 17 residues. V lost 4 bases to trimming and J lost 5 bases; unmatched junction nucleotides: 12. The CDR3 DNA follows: TGCGCCAGCAGTGGATTTATACAGGGGGCCTCTGACAATGAGCAGTTCTTC. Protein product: CASSGFIQGASDNEQFF.

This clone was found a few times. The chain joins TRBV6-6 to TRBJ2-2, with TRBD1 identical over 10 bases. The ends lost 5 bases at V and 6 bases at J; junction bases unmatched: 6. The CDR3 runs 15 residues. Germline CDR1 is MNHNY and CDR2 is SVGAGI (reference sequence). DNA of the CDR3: TGTGCCAGCAGTGACAGGGGGCAAGGACCCGGGGAGCTGTTTTTT. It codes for CASSDRGQGPGELFF.

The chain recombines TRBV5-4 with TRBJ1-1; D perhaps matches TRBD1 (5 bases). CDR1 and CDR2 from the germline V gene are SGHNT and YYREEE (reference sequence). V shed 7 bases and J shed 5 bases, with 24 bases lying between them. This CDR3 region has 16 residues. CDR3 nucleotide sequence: TGTGCCAGCCGACCTCCTCGGGGGACCCCGTTGACTGAAGCTTTCTTT. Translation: CASRPPRGTPLTEAFF. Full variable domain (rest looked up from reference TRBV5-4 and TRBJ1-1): ETGVTQSPTHLIKTRGQQVTLRCSSQSGHNTVSWYQQALGQGPQFIFQYYREEENGRGNFPPRFSGLQFPNYSSELNVNALELDDSALYLCASRPPRGTPLTEAFFGQGTRLTVV.

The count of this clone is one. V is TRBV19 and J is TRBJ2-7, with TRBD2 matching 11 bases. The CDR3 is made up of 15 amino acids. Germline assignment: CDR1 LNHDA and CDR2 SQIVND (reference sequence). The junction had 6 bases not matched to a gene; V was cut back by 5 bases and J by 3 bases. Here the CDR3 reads CASSVAGGPHYEQYF. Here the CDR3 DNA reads TGTGCCAGTAGTGTAGCGGGAGGGCCTCACTACGAGCAGTACTTC.

The DNA for the CDR3 is TGTGCCAGCAGGCGGACTAGCGGGGGACAAGATACGCAGTATTTT. It translates to CASRRTSGGQDTQYF. This chain joins TRBV5-4 and TRBJ2-3; 13 bases fit TRBD2. Germline lookup yields CDR1 SGHNT and CDR2 YYREEE (reference sequence). After removal of 5 bases from V and 5 bases from J, the junction contained 5 bases not matched to a gene. There are 15 residues in the CDR3.

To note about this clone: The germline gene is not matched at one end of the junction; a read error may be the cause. The CDR3 nucleotides read TGTGCCAGCAGTCAAGCCCTCCTCGGGGGTCAGGGTGGCTACACCTTC. This codes for CASSQALLGGQGGYTF. The chain recombines TRBV2 with TRBJ1-2; weak D call: TRBD1 (5 bases). The CDR3 is made up of 16 amino acids. CDR1 is SNHLY and CDR2 is FYNNEI in the germline V gene. The full variable domain, with the rest looked up from reference TRBV2 and TRBJ1-2, is EPEVTQTPSHQVTQMGQEVILRCVPISNHLYFYWYRQILGQKVEFLVSFYNNEISEKSEIFDDQFSVERPDGSNFTLKIRSTKLEDSAMYFCASSQALLGGQGGYTFGSGTRLTVV.

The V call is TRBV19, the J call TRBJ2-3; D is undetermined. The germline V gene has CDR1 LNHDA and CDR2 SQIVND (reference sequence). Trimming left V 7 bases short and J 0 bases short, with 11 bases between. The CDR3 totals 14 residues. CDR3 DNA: TGTGCCAGTAAAGACTCAATCAGCACAGATACGCAGTATTTT. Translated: CASKDSISTDTQYF.

The CDR3 reads CASSLLERGGEGYTF. CDR3 nucleotide sequence: TGTGCCAGCAGCCTACTCGAAAGGGGCGGAGAGGGCTACACCTTC. The rearrangement uses TRBV3-1 (or the pseudogene TRBV3-2) and TRBJ1-2, with D possibly TRBD1 on 5 matching bases. Trimming pared 4 bases from V and 8 bases from J, leaving 20 bases between. The CDR3 spans 15 residues. Germline V gene data show CDR1 as LGHDT and CDR2 as YNNKEL (reference sequence).

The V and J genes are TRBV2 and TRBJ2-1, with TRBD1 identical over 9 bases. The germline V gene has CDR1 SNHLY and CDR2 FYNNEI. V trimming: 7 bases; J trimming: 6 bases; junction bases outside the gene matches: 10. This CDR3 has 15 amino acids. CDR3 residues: CASNTGGVFANEQFF. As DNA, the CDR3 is TGTGCCAGCAATACAGGGGGCGTTTTCGCCAATGAGCAGTTCTTC.

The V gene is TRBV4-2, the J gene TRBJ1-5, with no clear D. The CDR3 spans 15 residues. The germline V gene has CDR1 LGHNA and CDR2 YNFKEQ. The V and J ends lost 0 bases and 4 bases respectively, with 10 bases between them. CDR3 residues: CASSQEWRMNQPQHF. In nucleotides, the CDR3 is TGTGCCAGCAGCCAAGAGTGGCGGATGAATCAGCCCCAGCATTTT.

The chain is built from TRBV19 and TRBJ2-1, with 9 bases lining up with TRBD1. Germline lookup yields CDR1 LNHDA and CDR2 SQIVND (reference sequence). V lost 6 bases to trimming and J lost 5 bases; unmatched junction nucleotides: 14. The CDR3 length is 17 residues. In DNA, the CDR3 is TGTGCCAGTAGACAAGCCGTAAGGGGACAGGGTCACAATGAGCAGTTCTTC. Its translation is CASRQAVRGQGHNEQFF.

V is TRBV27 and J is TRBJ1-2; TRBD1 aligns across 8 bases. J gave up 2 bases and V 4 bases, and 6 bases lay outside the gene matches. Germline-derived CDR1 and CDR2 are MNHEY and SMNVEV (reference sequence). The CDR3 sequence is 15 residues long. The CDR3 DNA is TGTGCCAGCAGTTCCCCGTACAGGGGGAACTATGGCTACACCTTC. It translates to CASSSPYRGNYGYTF.

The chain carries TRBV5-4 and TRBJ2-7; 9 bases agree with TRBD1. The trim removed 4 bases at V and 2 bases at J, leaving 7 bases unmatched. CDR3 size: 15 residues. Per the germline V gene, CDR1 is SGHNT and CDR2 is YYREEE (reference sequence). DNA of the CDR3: TGTGCCAGCAGCACACCGGGACAGGGAGCCTACGAGCAGTACTTC. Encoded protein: CASSTPGQGAYEQYF.

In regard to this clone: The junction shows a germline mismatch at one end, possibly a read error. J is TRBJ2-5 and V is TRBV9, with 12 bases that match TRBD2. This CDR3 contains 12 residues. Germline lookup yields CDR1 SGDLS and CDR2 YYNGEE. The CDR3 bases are TGTGCCAGCAGCGTCCTAGCGGGGGGGCTTGACTTC. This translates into CASSVLAGGLDF.

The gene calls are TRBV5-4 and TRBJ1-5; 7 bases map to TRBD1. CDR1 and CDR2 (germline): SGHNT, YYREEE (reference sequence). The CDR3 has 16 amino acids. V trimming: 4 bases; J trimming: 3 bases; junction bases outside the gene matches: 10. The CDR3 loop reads CASSVGGGTDNQPQHF. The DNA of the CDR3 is TGTGCCAGCAGCGTCGGAGGCGGGACAGACAATCAGCCCCAGCATTTT.

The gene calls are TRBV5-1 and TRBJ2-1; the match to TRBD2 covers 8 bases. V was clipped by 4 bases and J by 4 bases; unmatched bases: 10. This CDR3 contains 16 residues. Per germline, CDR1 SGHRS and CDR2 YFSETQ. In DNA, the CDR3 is TGCGCCAGCAGCCCTGGAGGCACTAGCGGTTACAATGAGCAGTTCTTC. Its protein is CASSPGGTSGYNEQFF.

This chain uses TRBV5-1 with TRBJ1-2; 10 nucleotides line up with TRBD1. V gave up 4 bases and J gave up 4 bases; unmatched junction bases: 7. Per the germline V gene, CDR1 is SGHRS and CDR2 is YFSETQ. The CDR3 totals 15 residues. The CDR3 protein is CASSIDRGQVYGYTF. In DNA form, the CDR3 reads TGCGCCAGCAGCATCGACAGGGGGCAGGTCTATGGCTACACCTTC. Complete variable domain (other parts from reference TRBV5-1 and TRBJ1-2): KAGVTQTPRYLIKTRGQQVTLSCSPISGHRSVSWYQQTPGQGLQFLFEYFSETQRNKGNFPGRFSGRQFSNSRSEMNVSTLELGDSALYLCASSIDRGQVYGYTFGSGTRLTVV.

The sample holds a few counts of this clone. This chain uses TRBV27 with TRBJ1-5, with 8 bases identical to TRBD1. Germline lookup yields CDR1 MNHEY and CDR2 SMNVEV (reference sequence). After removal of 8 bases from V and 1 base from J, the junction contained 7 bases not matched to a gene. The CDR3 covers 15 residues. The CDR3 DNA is TGTGCCAGCGGACGGACAGGGTTCAGCAATCAGCCCCAGCATTTT. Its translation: CASGRTGFSNQPQHF.

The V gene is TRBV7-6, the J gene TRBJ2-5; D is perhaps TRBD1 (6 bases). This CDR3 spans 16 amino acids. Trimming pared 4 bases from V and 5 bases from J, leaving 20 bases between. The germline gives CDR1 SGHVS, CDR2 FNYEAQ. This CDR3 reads CASSSLGQPIGETQYF. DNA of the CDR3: TGTGCCAGCAGCTCCCTTGGACAGCCCATTGGGGAGACCCAGTACTTC.

The CDR3: CASSQDRRQDGSSNQPQHF. In DNA form, the CDR3 reads TGTGCCAGCAGCCAAGATAGGAGGCAGGACGGCTCTAGCAATCAGCCCCAGCATTTT. The gene calls are TRBV4-2 and TRBJ1-5, with D unclear. Germline values: CDR1 LGHNA, CDR2 YNFKEQ. This CDR3 comprises 19 residues. Trimming left V 0 bases short and J 0 bases short, with 18 bases between.

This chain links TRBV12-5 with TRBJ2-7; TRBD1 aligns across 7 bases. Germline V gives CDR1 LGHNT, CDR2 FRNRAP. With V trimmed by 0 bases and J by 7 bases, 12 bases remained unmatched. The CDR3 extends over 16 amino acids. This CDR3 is CASGLVTGPSFGEQYF. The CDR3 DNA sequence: TGTGCTAGTGGTTTGGTGACAGGGCCCTCCTTTGGGGAGCAGTACTTC. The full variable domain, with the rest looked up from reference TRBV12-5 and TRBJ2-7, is DARVTQTPRHKVTEMGQEVTMRCQPILGHNTVFWYRQTMMQGLELLAYFRNRAPLDDSGMPKDRFSAEMPDATLATLKIQPSEPRDSAVYFCASGLVTGPSFGEQYFGPGTRLTVT.

CDR3 DNA sequence: TGCGCCAGCAGCCAAGATGGGGCGGTGTATAGCAATCAGCCCCAGCATTTT. This translates into CASSQDGAVYSNQPQHF. This rearrangement joins TRBV4-1 to TRBJ1-5; a weak D match, TRBD1 (5 bases). Germline V gives CDR1 MGHRA, CDR2 YSYEKL. Deletions cut 0 bases from V and 0 bases from J, with 12 bases between. This CDR3 has 17 residues.

The CDR3 DNA sequence: TGCGCCAGCCGGGCATTTCTAGCGGGACTACAGGCTAGCACAGATACGCAGTATTTT. It encodes CASRAFLAGLQASTDTQYF. The genes are TRBV4-1 and TRBJ2-3; 9 positions match TRBD2. CDR1 and CDR2 (germline): MGHRA, YSYEKL. V shed 8 bases, J shed 0 bases, and the junction held 18 bases outside the gene matches. The CDR3 has 19 residues.

The CDR3 coding sequence is TGCGCCAGCAGCCCAAACCTCGGGAGACGAACAGATACGCAGTATTTT. Its protein is CASSPNLGRRTDTQYF. The chain uses TRBV4-1 and TRBJ2-3, with TRBD2 as a possible D gene (6 bases). The germline gives CDR1 MGHRA, CDR2 YSYEKL. Trimming took off 4 bases at V and 3 bases at J, with 17 bases between the two ends. The CDR3 loop spans 16 amino acids.

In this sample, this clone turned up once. The CDR3 loop is CASGPGQGTDTQYF. CDR3 nucleotides: TGTGCCAGCGGGCCGGGACAAGGCACAGATACGCAGTATTTT. The V call is TRBV28, the J call TRBJ2-3, with TRBD1 as a possible D gene (6 bases). This CDR3 is built from 14 residues. Germline V gene data show CDR1 as MDHEN and CDR2 as SYDVKM. Trimming cost V 8 bases and J 1 base, with 13 bases left between them.